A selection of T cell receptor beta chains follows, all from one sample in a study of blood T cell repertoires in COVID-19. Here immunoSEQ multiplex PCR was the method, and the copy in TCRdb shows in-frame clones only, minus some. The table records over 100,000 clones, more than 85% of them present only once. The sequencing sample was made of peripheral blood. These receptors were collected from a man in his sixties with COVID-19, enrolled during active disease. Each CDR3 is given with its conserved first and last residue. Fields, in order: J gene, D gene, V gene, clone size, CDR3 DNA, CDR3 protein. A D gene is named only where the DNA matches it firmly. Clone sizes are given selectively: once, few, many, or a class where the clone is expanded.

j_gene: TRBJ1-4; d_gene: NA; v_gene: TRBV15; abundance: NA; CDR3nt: TGTGCCACCAGCAGTATTTCCGGACAGTCGGATAATGAAAAACTGTTTTTT; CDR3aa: CATSSISGQSDNEKLFF
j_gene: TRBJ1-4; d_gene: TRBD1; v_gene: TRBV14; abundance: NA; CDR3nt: TGTGCCAGCAGCCAGGACCGACAGGGGGCAGGTGAAAAACTGTTTTTT; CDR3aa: CASSQDRQGAGEKLFF
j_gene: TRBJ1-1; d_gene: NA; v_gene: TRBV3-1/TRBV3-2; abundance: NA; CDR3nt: TGTGCCAGCAGTCAGGTGCGGGGAGCTGAAGCTTTCTTT; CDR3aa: CASSQVRGAEAFF
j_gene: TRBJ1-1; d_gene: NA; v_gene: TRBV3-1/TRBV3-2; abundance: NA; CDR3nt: TGTGCCAGCCGCAGTTCCTACACTGAAGCTTTCTTT; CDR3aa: CASRSSYTEAFF
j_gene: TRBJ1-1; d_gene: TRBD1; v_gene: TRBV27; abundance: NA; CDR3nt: TGTGCCAGCAGTAAGGACAGGGGAAGTAAAGCTTTCTTT; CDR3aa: CASSKDRGSKAFF
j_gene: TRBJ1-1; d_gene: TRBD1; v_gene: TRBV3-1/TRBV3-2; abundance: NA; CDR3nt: TGTGCCAGCAGCCCCGTCCCGGGACAGGGGGCGAGGGACACTGAAGCTTTCTTT; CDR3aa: CASSPVPGQGARDTEAFF
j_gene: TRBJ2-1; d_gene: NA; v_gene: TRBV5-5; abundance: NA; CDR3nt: TGTGCCAGCAGCTCATTGGTAGCGTCCTACAATGAGCAGTTCTTC; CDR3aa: CASSSLVASYNEQFF
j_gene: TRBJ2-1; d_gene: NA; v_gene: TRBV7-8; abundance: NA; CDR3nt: TGTGCCAGCAGCTTTGGACAGTACAATGAGCAGTTCTTC; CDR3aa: CASSFGQYNEQFF
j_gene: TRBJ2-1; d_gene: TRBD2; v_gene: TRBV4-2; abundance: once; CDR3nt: TGTGCCAGCAGCCAAGATAGTGTGAGAGCGGGGGGTTACAATGAGCAGTTCTTC; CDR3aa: CASSQDSVRAGGYNEQFF
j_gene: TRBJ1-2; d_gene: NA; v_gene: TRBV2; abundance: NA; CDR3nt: TGTGCCAGCAGTGAGAACAGCCCGGCCTATGGCTACACCTTC; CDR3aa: CASSENSPAYGYTF
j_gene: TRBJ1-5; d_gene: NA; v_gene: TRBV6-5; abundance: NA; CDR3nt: TGTGCCAGCAGGGACTCCTCAGACAATCAGCCCCAGCATTTT; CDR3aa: CASRDSSDNQPQHF
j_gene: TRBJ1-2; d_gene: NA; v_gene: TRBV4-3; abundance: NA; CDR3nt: TGCGCCAGCAGCCAAGGGTACAGGGACTATGGCTACACCTTC; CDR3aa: CASSQGYRDYGYTF
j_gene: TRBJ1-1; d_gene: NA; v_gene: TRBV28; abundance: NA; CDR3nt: TGTGCCAGCACCCTCTTGGGGGGGTTGGACACTGAAGCTTTCTTT; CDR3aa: CASTLLGGLDTEAFF
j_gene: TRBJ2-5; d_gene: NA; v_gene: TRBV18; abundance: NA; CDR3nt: TGTGCCAGCTCACCACGGGCCAGTGGAGAGACCCAGTACTTC; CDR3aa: CASSPRASGETQYF
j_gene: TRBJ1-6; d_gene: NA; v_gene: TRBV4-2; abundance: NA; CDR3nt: TGTGCCAGCAGCAGTCACGAGGGAAATAAGAATTCACCCCTCCACTTT; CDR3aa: CASSSHEGNKNSPLHF
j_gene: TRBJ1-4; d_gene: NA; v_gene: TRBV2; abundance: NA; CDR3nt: TGTGCCAGCAGCGAACAGGAACTTGCAACTAATGAAAAACTGTTTTTT; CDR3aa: CASSEQELATNEKLFF
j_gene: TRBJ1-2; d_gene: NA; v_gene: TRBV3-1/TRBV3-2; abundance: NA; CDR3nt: TGTGCCAGCAGCCACTCAGGGAACTATGGCTACACCTTC; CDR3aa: CASSHSGNYGYTF
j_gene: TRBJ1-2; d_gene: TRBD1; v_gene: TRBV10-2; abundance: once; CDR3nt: TGCGCCAGCAGTGCCTCGGGGCGGACAGGGGGCCATGGCTACACCTTC; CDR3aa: CASSASGRTGGHGYTF
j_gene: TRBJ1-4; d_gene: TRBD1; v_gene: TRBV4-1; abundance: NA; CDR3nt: TGCGCCAGCAGCCAACCGGGACAGGGAGTTGAAAAACTGTTTTTT; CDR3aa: CASSQPGQGVEKLFF
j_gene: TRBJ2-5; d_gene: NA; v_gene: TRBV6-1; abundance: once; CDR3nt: TGTGCCAGCAATAGAGGTCTCGGGACCCAGTACTTC; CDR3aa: CASNRGLGTQYF